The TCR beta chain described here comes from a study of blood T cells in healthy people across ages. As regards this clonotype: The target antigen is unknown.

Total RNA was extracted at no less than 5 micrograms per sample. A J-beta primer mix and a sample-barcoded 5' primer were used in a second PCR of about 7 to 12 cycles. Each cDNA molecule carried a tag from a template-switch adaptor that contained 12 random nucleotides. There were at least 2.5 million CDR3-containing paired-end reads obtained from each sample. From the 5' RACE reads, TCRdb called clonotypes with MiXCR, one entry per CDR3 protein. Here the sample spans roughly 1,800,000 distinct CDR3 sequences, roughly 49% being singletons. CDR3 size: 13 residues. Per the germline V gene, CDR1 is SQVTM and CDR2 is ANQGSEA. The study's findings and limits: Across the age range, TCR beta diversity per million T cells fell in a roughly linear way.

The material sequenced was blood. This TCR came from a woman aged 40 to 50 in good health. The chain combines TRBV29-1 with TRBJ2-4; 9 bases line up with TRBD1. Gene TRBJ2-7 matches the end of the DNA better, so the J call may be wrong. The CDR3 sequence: CSVGDRGGREQYF. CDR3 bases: TGCAGCGTCGGAGACAGGGGGGGTCGCGAGCAGTACTTC.